Listed here are 32 T cell receptor beta chains from one sample, sequenced in a study of blood T cell repertoires in COVID-19. Some clones are missing from TCRdb's copy, which holds only in-frame ones; the method was immunoSEQ multiplex PCR. The repertoire holds under 300,000 clones, with roughly four fifths as singletons. The sequenced sample consisted of peripheral blood. The receptors here all came from a woman younger than 30 with acute or convalescent COVID-19.

The chain links TRBV7-2 to TRBJ2-7; 9 bases line up with TRBD1. The CDR3 is made up of 14 amino acids. V lost 1 base to trimming and J lost 4 bases; unmatched junction nucleotides: 2. Per the germline V gene, CDR1 is SGHTA and CDR2 is FQGNSA. The CDR3 loop reads CASSLEGTGYEQYF. The CDR3, as DNA: TGTGCCAGCAGCTTAGAGGGGACAGGGTACGAGCAGTACTTC.

The chain's CDR3 is CASSFMGGPYNEQFF. The CDR3 DNA sequence: TGTGCCAGCAGCTTTATGGGCGGGCCCTACAATGAGCAGTTCTTC. The chain recombines TRBV7-9 with TRBJ2-1; possibly TRBD2 for D (5 bases). Germline loops: CDR1 SEHNR, CDR2 FQNEAQ (reference sequence). The CDR3 totals 15 residues. The V gene lost 3 bases and the J gene lost 2 bases, with 11 bases spanning the gap.

The V and J genes are TRBV3-1 (or the pseudogene TRBV3-2) and TRBJ2-1; TRBD1 matches at 10 bases. CDR1 is LGHDT, CDR2 YNNKEL, per germline (reference sequence). This CDR3 region has 14 residues. V was clipped by 4 bases and J by 8 bases; unmatched bases: 5. Here the CDR3 reads CASSLLTGGDEQFF. The CDR3 coding sequence is TGTGCCAGCAGCCTATTGACAGGGGGCGATGAGCAGTTCTTC.

J is TRBJ2-3 and V is TRBV6-5; 7 bases are a match to TRBD1. CDR1 is MNHEY and CDR2 is SVGAGI in the germline V gene. This CDR3 has 14 residues. V shed 6 bases, J shed 2 bases, and the junction held 5 bases outside the gene matches. For the CDR3, the DNA is TGTGCCAGCAGACCTGGACAGGCCACAGATACGCAGTATTTT. Amino acid sequence: CASRPGQATDTQYF.

The rearrangement uses TRBV28 and TRBJ1-1; 12 nucleotides line up with TRBD1. The junction had 4 bases not matched to a gene; V was cut back by 2 bases and J by 0 bases. The germline gives CDR1 MDHEN, CDR2 SYDVKM. The CDR3 has 17 amino acids. CDR3 in amino acids: CASSLTGQGAVNTEAFF. CDR3 bases: TGTGCCAGCAGTTTAACGGGACAGGGGGCCGTGAACACTGAAGCTTTCTTT.

The chain couples TRBV14 to TRBJ1-2; D call uncertain. The CDR3 has 16 residues. The V gene's germline CDR1 is SGHDN and CDR2 FVKESK. V lost 0 bases and J 8 bases, leaving 19 bases between the germline ends. The CDR3 coding sequence is TGTGCCAGCAGCCAAGATGTCAGGCCAGCCCTGGGCGGCTACACCTTC. It codes for CASSQDVRPALGGYTF. The variable domain in full, with the rest retrieved from reference TRBV14 and TRBJ1-2, is EAGVTQFPSHSVIEKGQTVTLRCDPISGHDNLYWYRRVMGKEIKFLLHFVKESKQDESGMPNNRFLAERTGGTYSTLKVQPAELEDSGVYFCASSQDVRPALGGYTFGSGTRLTVV.

V gene TRBV5-1 combines with J gene TRBJ1-2; weak D call: TRBD1 (5 bases). Germline V gives CDR1 SGHRS, CDR2 YFSETQ. This CDR3 contains 14 residues. Trimming took 0 bases from V and 5 from J, leaving 11 bases between them. The chain's CDR3 is CASSLDFAGYGYTF. The CDR3 DNA is TGCGCCAGCAGCTTGGATTTTGCAGGGTATGGCTACACCTTC.

The genes are TRBV6-4 and TRBJ2-3; D unclear. The CDR3 totals 15 residues. The V end was cut by 2 bases, the J end by 2 bases, with 11 bases between. Germline values: CDR1 MRHNA, CDR2 SNTAGT. CDR3 coding DNA: TGTGCCAGCAGTGACGGCACCATATCCACAGATACGCAGTATTTT. Translated: CASSDGTISTDTQYF.

This clone occurred many times. This chain uses TRBV24-1 with TRBJ1-2; D is uncertain. The CDR3 runs to 15 residues. V dropped 4 bases and J dropped 6 bases, with 17 bases sitting between them. The germline CDR1 and CDR2 sequences are KGHDR and SFDVKD. CDR3 region: CATSDAILGIDGYTF. The CDR3 DNA reads as TGTGCCACCAGTGACGCGATACTAGGTATCGATGGCTACACCTTC.

This clone was seen a few times. The V and J genes are TRBV27 and TRBJ1-5; tentative D call: TRBD1 (5 bases). Germline V gives CDR1 MNHEY, CDR2 SMNVEV (reference sequence). Deletions cut 5 bases from V and 2 bases from J, with 16 bases between. The CDR3 is made up of 16 amino acids. This chain's CDR3 is CASSPREGRGNQPQHF. In nucleotides, the CDR3 is TGTGCCAGCAGTCCCCGGGAGGGGAGAGGCAATCAGCCCCAGCATTTT.

This rearrangement joins TRBV5-8 to TRBJ1-3, with D hard to call. Germline CDR1 and CDR2: SGHTS and YDEGEE. There are 13 residues in the CDR3. The ends were cut back, 3 bases at V and 1 base at J, with 5 bases in the middle. As DNA, the CDR3 is TGTGCCAGCAGCTATTATTCTGGAAACACCATATATTTT. Its translation is CASSYYSGNTIYF.

The J gene is TRBJ1-1, the V gene TRBV19; TRBD1 agrees at 7 bases. J was trimmed by 2 bases and V by 4 bases; bases with no gene match: 22. The germline CDR1 and CDR2 sequences are LNHDA and SQIVND (reference sequence). The CDR3 is 20 amino acids. CDR3 sequence: CASSTRTGGVYSGKNTEAFF. CDR3 nucleotide sequence: TGTGCCAGTAGTACTAGGACAGGAGGGGTCTACTCGGGGAAAAACACTGAAGCTTTCTTT.

This clone appeared a few times. The genes are TRBV20-1 and TRBJ1-1; 7 bases align to TRBD1. This CDR3 has 11 amino acids. V lost 5 bases to trimming and J lost 10 bases; unmatched junction nucleotides: 7. Per the germline V gene, CDR1 is DFQATT and CDR2 is SNEGSKA (reference sequence). The CDR3 DNA sequence: TGCAGTGCTCTCAGGACAGGTGGAGCTTTCTTT. This sequence encodes CSALRTGGAFF.

About this clone: A read error may account for a junction end that differs from germline. The chain links TRBV7-9 to TRBJ2-3; the match to TRBD2 covers 12 bases. Germline values: CDR1 SEHNR, CDR2 FQNEAQ (reference sequence). The length of the CDR3 is 15 residues. DNA for the CDR3: TGTGCCAGCAGCCTAGCGGGAGGGCCTATGGATACGCAGTATTTT. Protein: CASSLAGGPMDTQYF.

Remarks on this clone: In the same sample, other DNA sequences code for this CDR3. The chain carries TRBV9 and TRBJ1-1; TRBD1 agrees at 11 bases. From germline, CDR1 is SGDLS and CDR2 YYNGEE. The CDR3 spans 15 residues. The V gene end was trimmed by 2 bases and the J gene end by 3 bases; junction bases not matched to a gene: 3. The CDR3 loop is CASSVVGQGDTEAFF. DNA for the CDR3: TGTGCCAGCAGCGTGGTGGGACAGGGGGACACTGAAGCTTTCTTT.

This chain joins TRBV7-9 and TRBJ2-2; the match to TRBD1 covers 12 bases. This CDR3 comprises 16 residues. Germline V CDR1 and CDR2: SEHNR, FQNEAQ (reference sequence). The V segment lost 3 bases and the J segment 3 bases; nucleotides outside the gene matches: 2. The CDR3 sequence is CASSLGQGAYTGELFF. The CDR3 bases are TGTGCCAGCAGCTTGGGACAGGGGGCGTACACCGGGGAGCTGTTTTTT.

The chain has TRBV12-2 and TRBJ1-2; the D segment call TRBD1 is taken from the table without a DNA check. TRBV12-2 is annotated as a pseudogene. The CDR3 totals 16 residues. CDR3 coding DNA: TGTGCAAGTCGCTTAGCGGAATCCAGGTTACACTATGGCTACACCTTC. Amino acid sequence: CASRLAESRLHYGYTF.

The rearrangement uses TRBV7-9 and TRBJ1-6; D is perhaps TRBD1 (5 bases). Between the trimmed V and J ends, which lost 5 bases and 7 bases, there was a span of 9 bases. CDR3 size: 13 residues. Germline lookup yields CDR1 SEHNR and CDR2 FQNEAQ (reference sequence). The CDR3 region has the DNA TGTGCCAGCAGCCCGGGGGGGAATTCACCCCTCCACTTT. Residues: CASSPGGNSPLHF.

This chain joins TRBV4-1 and TRBJ2-1; 7 positions match TRBD1. CDR1 and CDR2 from the germline V gene are MGHRA and YSYEKL. The CDR3 loop spans 17 amino acids. Germline trimming cut 0 bases from V and 0 bases from J; bases unmatched to any gene: 5. The CDR3, as DNA: TGCGCCAGCAGCCAAGAGATCTCAGGGGGCTCCTACAATGAGCAGTTCTTC. Residues: CASSQEISGGSYNEQFF.

The chain joins TRBV5-4 to TRBJ2-7; 13 bases map to TRBD2. The CDR3 contains 15 residues. V shed 1 base and J 3 bases; nucleotides not matched to a gene: 1. Germline lookup yields CDR1 SGHNT and CDR2 YYREEE (reference sequence). For the CDR3, the DNA is TGTGCCAGCAGCTTGACTAGCGGGAGGGTCTACGAGCAGTACTTC. Protein product: CASSLTSGRVYEQYF.

This clone was observed once. The chain joins TRBV6-1 to TRBJ2-7, with D perhaps matching TRBD2 (5 bases). Deletions cut 0 bases from V and 2 bases from J, with 11 bases between. CDR3 size: 15 residues. CDR1 and CDR2 from the germline V gene are MNHNS and SASEGT. The CDR3 loop reads CASSEALGDPYEQYF. The CDR3, as DNA: TGTGCCAGCAGTGAAGCGTTGGGAGACCCCTACGAGCAGTACTTC.

This clone was seen a single time. V is TRBV4-3 and J is TRBJ2-1; weak D call: TRBD2 (8 bases). This CDR3 contains 18 residues. V lost 5 bases and J 8 bases, leaving 28 bases between the germline ends. The germline V gene encodes CDR1 LGHNA and CDR2 YSLEER. CDR3 bases: TGCGCCAGCAGCACATTCATCGGGAGGGAGGGGGCTAACCATGAGCAGTTCTTC. Protein product: CASSTFIGREGANHEQFF.

The V gene is TRBV7-9, the J gene TRBJ2-2; weak D call: TRBD2 (6 bases). Trimming removed 10 bases from V and 4 bases from J, with 16 bases in between. Germline-derived CDR1 and CDR2 are SEHNR and FQNEAQ (reference sequence). The CDR3 consists of 14 residues. CDR3 loop: CAKVGGPSTGELFF. The CDR3 coding sequence is TGTGCCAAGGTCGGAGGGCCGAGCACCGGGGAGCTGTTTTTT.

This sequence joins TRBV4-2 and TRBJ1-5; D is perhaps TRBD1 (6 bases). V was pared by 1 base and J by 5 bases, with 18 bases between. CDR3 size: 17 residues. Germline V gives CDR1 LGHNA, CDR2 YNFKEQ. The CDR3 sequence is CASSQARQARSDQPQHF. The CDR3 DNA is TGTGCCAGCAGCCAAGCCCGACAGGCCCGGTCAGATCAGCCCCAGCATTTT.

The chain links TRBV12-3 or TRBV12-4 to TRBJ1-3; possibly TRBD1 for D (6 bases). The CDR3 is 13 amino acids. Trimming pared 5 bases from V and 6 bases from J, leaving 11 bases between. The CDR3 region has the DNA TGTGCCAGCAGTAAGGACAGATCAAACACCATATATTTT. Encoded protein: CASSKDRSNTIYF.

The rearrangement links TRBV7-2 to TRBJ2-3; 8 nucleotides match TRBD1. Trimming at V came to 3 bases and at J to 2 bases, leaving 7 bases not matched to a gene. The V gene's germline CDR1 is SGHTA and CDR2 FQGNSA. The CDR3 has 16 amino acids. The CDR3 is CASSFGTGLITDTQYF. CDR3 DNA: TGTGCCAGCAGCTTCGGGACAGGCCTTATCACAGATACGCAGTATTTT.

This chain connects TRBV5-8 to TRBJ1-1; D might be TRBD1 (5 bases). With 2 bases removed from V and 2 bases from J, the gap between germline ends came to 19 bases. This CDR3 spans 17 amino acids. Looked up from germline, CDR1 is SGHTS and CDR2 is YDEGEE. CDR3 in amino acids: CASSFSSPGKANTEAFF. CDR3 in DNA: TGTGCCAGCAGCTTTAGTTCGCCAGGGAAGGCCAACACTGAAGCTTTCTTT. The variable domain in full, with the rest retrieved from reference TRBV5-8 and TRBJ1-1, is EAGVTQSPTHLIKTRGQQATLRCSPISGHTSVYWYQQALGLGLQFLLWYDEGEERNRGNFPPRFSGRQFPNYSSELNVNALELEDSALYLCASSFSSPGKANTEAFFGQGTRLTVV.

This chain uses TRBV6-2 or TRBV6-3 with TRBJ2-1, with D unresolved. The CDR3 is 15 residues long. Trimming pared 6 bases from V and 9 bases from J, leaving 21 bases between. Germline V lookup: CDR1 MNHEY, CDR2 SVGEGT. The CDR3: CASRPLRLVVIEQFF. The CDR3 DNA reads as TGTGCCAGCAGGCCTTTGCGTCTCGTAGTGATTGAGCAGTTCTTC.

This rearrangement joins TRBV5-6 to TRBJ2-4, with D perhaps matching TRBD1 (6 bases). The CDR3 extends over 15 amino acids. The V end lost 0 bases, the J end lost 3 bases, and 10 bases lay between the germline ends. Germline CDR1 reads SGHDT; CDR2 reads YYEEEE. CDR3 DNA sequence: TGTGCCAGCAGCTTGGAGGGGGTGAGCAAAAACATTCAGTACTTC. Its protein product is CASSLEGVSKNIQYF.

The rearrangement joins TRBV30 to TRBJ1-5; no definite D call. Per the germline V gene, CDR1 is GTSNPN and CDR2 is SVGIG (reference sequence). The V end was cut by 0 bases, the J end by 5 bases, with 8 bases between. This CDR3 has 13 amino acids. CDR3 in DNA: TGTGCCTGGAGTGTAAGGGAGGATCAGCCCCAGCATTTT. Amino acid sequence: CAWSVREDQPQHF.

CDR3 residues: CASSLVFRDQETQYF. CDR3 nucleotides: TGTGCCAGCAGCTTAGTATTCCGGGACCAAGAGACCCAGTACTTC. This sequence joins TRBV7-2 and TRBJ2-5; D not certain. The V gene's germline CDR1 is SGHTA and CDR2 FQGNSA. V lost 1 base and J 0 bases, leaving 9 bases between the germline ends. CDR3 length: 15 residues. Drawing the rest from reference TRBV7-2 and TRBJ2-5, the complete variable domain is GAGVSQSPSNKVTEKGKDVELRCDPISGHTALYWYRQSLGQGLEFLIYFQGNSAPDKSGLPSDRFSAERTGGSVSTLTIQRTQQEDSAVYLCASSLVFRDQETQYFGPGTRLLVL.

The chain couples TRBV11-2 to TRBJ2-5, with TRBD2 identical over 10 bases. This CDR3 spans 14 amino acids. Trimming removed 7 bases from V and 2 bases from J; junction bases left unmatched: 4. CDR1 is SGHAT, CDR2 FQNNGV, per germline. This CDR3 is CASKGLAVQETQYF. The CDR3 nucleotides read TGTGCCAGCAAAGGACTAGCGGTTCAAGAGACCCAGTACTTC.